The present T cell receptor (beta chain) was sequenced within a study of blood T cell repertoires in COVID-19 (dated by TCRdb to 2020 to 2022). Describing the broader study: Collaborator samples came from the United States, Italy and Spain and covered acute and convalescent phases of COVID-19. Where available, HLA class I and class II types were taken from metadata supplied by the sample provider and were not determined by assay-based typing. The samples were drawn from the first 160 participants of the ongoing ImmuneRACE study and from under 1,500 subjects provided by 6 global collaborators. A freely available public database, intended as a resource for researchers studying the immune response to SARS-CoV-2, is where the repertoires were released. A de-identified subject ID, COVID-19 status, age in years and sex were almost always included in the sample metadata. The material from the prospective study consisted of cDNA or gDNA derived from T cells, B-cell-depleted T cells, or PBMCs. Subjects who had been exposed to COVID-19, were actively infected with it, or had recovered from it provided the deeply sampled blood TCRbeta repertoires that made up the dataset.

The collaborating institutions used their own protocols to collect whole blood in K2EDTA tubes. For TCRbeta analysis, collaborator samples were shipped as frozen whole blood, as isolated PBMCs, or as DNA extracted from either sample type. Reading the germline V gene (reference sequence) gives CDR1 MNHEY and CDR2 SMNVEV. The CDR3, cysteine through phenylalanine, is 15 amino acids long. The sequence is cut down to CDR3 DNA, 45 bases in frame from base 1. Trimming leaves V shorter by 6 bases and J shorter by 0 bases, with the junction holding 8 bases beyond the gene matches. About this clone itself: There is no known antigen for this receptor. Base qualities are not at hand, and no much larger clone is one base apart.

The immunoSEQ Assay, a bias-controlled multiplex PCR, was used to amplify TCRbeta CDR3 regions from genomic DNA. Per the source publication's procedure: Within the assay, amplification of reference gene primers was used to estimate how many nucleated cells each sample contained. To quantify the absolute abundance of each unique TCRbeta CDR3 rearrangement, sequence reads were collapsed and filtered. For each sample, productive Simpson clonality was calculated as the square root of Simpson's diversity index over productive rearrangements. Entries here come from immuneACCESS through TCRdb and include only in-frame sequences with V and J called. Some clones fail to appear in such tables; in the studies checked, an unresolved V gene covers under half of the shortfall, and the cause of the remainder is unknown. That table is the source of V, J and clone size, and D and trimming were worked out from the DNA. For this sample there are about 200,000 clones; more than 70% appear just once. Approximately 1.5% of the sample comes from the top ten.

Overall study outcomes, separate from this receptor: The quantity of clinical and demographic metadata differed by source and by participant and was supplied without curation.

This receptor was taken from a man between 18 and 35 years old with active or convalescent COVID-19. The specimen was peripheral blood. The rearranged segments are TRBV27 and TRBJ2-7, with 7 bases matching TRBD1. The sequenced DNA: TGTGCCAGCAGATCCGGACAGGCCGTCTCCTACGAGCAGTACTTC. Its protein reads: CASRSGQAVSYEQYF.